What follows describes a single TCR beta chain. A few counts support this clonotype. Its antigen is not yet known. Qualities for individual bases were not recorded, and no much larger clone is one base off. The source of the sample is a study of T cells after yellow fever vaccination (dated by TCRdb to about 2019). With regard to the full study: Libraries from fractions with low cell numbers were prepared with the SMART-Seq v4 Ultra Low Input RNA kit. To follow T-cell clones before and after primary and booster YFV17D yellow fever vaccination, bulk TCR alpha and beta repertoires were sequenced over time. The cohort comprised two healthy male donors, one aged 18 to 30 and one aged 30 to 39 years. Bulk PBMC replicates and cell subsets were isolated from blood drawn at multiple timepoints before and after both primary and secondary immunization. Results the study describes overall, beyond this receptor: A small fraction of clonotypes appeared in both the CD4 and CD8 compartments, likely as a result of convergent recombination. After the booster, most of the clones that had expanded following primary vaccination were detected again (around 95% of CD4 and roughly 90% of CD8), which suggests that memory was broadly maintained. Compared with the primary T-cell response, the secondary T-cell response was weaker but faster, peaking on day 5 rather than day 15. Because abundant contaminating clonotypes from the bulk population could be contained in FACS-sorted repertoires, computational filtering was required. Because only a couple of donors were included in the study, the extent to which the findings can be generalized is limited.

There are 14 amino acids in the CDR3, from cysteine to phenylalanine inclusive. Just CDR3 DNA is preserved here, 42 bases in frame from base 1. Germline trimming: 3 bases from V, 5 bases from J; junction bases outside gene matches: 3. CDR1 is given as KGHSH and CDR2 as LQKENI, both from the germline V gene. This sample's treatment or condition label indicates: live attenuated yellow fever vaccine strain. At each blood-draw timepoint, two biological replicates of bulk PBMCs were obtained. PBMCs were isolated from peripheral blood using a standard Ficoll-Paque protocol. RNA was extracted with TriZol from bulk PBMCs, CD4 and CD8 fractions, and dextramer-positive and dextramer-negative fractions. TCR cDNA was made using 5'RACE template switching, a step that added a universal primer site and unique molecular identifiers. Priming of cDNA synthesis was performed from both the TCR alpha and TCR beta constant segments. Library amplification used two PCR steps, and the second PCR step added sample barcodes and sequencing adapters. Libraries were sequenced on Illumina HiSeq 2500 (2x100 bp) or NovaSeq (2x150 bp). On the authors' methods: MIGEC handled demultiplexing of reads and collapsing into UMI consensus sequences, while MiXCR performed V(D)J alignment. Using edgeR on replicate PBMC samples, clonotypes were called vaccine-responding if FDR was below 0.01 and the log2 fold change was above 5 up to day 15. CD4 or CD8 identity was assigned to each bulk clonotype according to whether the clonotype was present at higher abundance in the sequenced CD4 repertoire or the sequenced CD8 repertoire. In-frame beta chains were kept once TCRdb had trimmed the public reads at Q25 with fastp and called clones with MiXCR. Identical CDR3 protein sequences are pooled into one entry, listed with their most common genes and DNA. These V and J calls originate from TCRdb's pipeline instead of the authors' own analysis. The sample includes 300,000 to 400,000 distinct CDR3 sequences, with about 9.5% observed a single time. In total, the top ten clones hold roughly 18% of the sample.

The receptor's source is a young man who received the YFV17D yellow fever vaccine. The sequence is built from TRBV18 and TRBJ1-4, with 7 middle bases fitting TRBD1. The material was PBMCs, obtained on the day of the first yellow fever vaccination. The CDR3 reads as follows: CASSPGTENEKLFF. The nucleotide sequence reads TGTGCCAGCTCACCCGGGACAGAAAATGAAAAACTGTTTTTT.